These 13 T cell receptor beta chains came from one sample sequenced in a study of blood T cell repertoires in COVID-19. Sequencing was performed with immunoSEQ multiplex PCR; in TCRdb, only in-frame clones are kept and a portion is missing. The repertoire consists of more than 200,000 clones, with approximately 86% occurring once and the leading ten covering roughly 1.8%. Sequenced sample: peripheral blood. The receptor source for this set is a man aged 25 to 40 with active or convalescent COVID-19.

V and J are TRBV19 and TRBJ1-1; the match to TRBD1 covers 7 bases. The CDR3 loop spans 14 amino acids. Trimming took 4 bases from V and 4 from J; bases not matched to a gene: 6. Germline lookup yields CDR1 LNHDA and CDR2 SQIVND (reference sequence). CDR3 loop: CASSRDRVVTEAFF. DNA for the CDR3: TGTGCCAGTAGTAGAGACAGGGTTGTCACTGAAGCTTTCTTT. Complete variable domain (other parts from reference TRBV19 and TRBJ1-1): DGGITQSPKYLFRKEGQNVTLSCEQNLNHDAMYWYRQDPGQGLRLIYYSQIVNDFQKGDIAEGYSVSREKKESFPLTVTSAQKNPTAFYLCASSRDRVVTEAFFGQGTRLTVV.

The chain uses TRBV5-6 and TRBJ2-2; D remains ambiguous. Germline CDR1 reads SGHDT; CDR2 reads YYEEEE. The CDR3 is made up of 13 amino acids. V was clipped by 0 bases and J by 4 bases, with 4 bases between them. The CDR3 here is CASSLAVTGELFF. The CDR3 region has the DNA TGTGCCAGCAGCTTGGCGGTCACCGGGGAGCTGTTTTTT. Combining the CDR3 with reference TRBV5-6 and TRBJ2-2 gives the whole variable domain DAGVTQSPTHLIKTRGQQVTLRCSPKSGHDTVSWYQQALGQGPQFIFQYYEEEERQRGNFPDRFSGHQFPNYSSELNVNALLLGDSALYLCASSLAVTGELFFGEGSRLTVL.

The J gene is TRBJ1-2, the V gene TRBV7-2; 7 nucleotides match TRBD1. Germline CDR1 reads SGHTA; CDR2 reads FQGNSA. V lost 5 bases and J lost 6; bases outside the gene matches: 6. This CDR3 has 13 residues. This CDR3 reads CASSVDRTNGYTF. As DNA, the CDR3 is TGTGCCAGCAGCGTGGACAGGACGAATGGCTACACCTTC.

This clone was found once. The rearrangement uses TRBV7-9 and TRBJ1-1, with TRBD1 as a possible D gene (6 bases). Trimming cost V 3 bases and J 3 bases, with 11 bases left between them. This CDR3 comprises 14 residues. Germline assignment: CDR1 SEHNR and CDR2 FQNEAQ (reference sequence). The DNA for the CDR3 is TGTGCCAGCAGCTTCCGAGGGGGGGACACTGAAGCTTTCTTT. Encoded protein: CASSFRGGDTEAFF.

The rearrangement links TRBV7-9 to TRBJ1-1, with unresolved D. Germline CDR1 and CDR2: SEHNR and FQNEAQ (reference sequence). The CDR3 runs to 12 residues. The V gene lost 2 bases and the J gene lost 7 bases, with 8 bases spanning the gap. The CDR3 spells CASSLWLDEAFF. CDR3 DNA sequence: TGTGCCAGCAGCTTATGGCTAGATGAAGCTTTCTTT. The full variable domain, rest sourced from reference TRBV7-9 and TRBJ1-1, is DTGVSQNPRHKITKRGQNVTFRCDPISEHNRLYWYRQTLGQGPEFLTYFQNEAQLEKSRLLSDRFSAERPKGSFSTLEIQRTEQGDSAMYLCASSLWLDEAFFGQGTRLTVV.

This clone was found once. The chain carries TRBV27 and TRBJ2-7; a weak D match, TRBD2 (6 bases). Germline CDR1 and CDR2: MNHEY and SMNVEV (reference sequence). The CDR3 consists of 16 residues. The V and J ends lost 6 bases and 4 bases respectively, with 22 bases between them. CDR3 sequence: CASRKDGTLGGYEQYF. The CDR3 DNA is TGTGCCAGCAGGAAGGACGGGACCCTGGGGGGTTACGAGCAGTACTTC.

J is TRBJ2-5 and V is TRBV11-1, with D hard to call. The CDR3 consists of 12 residues. Germline CDR1 is SGHAT and CDR2 is FQDESV (reference sequence). V was clipped by 2 bases and J by 2 bases, with 3 bases between them. The CDR3 region has the DNA TGTGCCAGCAGCTTAACTCAAGAGACCCAGTACTTC. Protein: CASSLTQETQYF.

The V and J genes are TRBV5-8 and TRBJ2-7; 11 nucleotides align to TRBD2. Germline V CDR1 and CDR2: SGHTS, YDEGEE. CDR3 length: 17 amino acids. V was clipped by 4 bases and J by 0 bases; unmatched bases: 9. Here the CDR3 DNA reads TGTGCCAGCAGCCCGCCTAGCGGGGGGATTGGCTCCTACGAGCAGTACTTC. Encoded protein: CASSPPSGGIGSYEQYF.

The V call is TRBV7-7, the J call TRBJ2-1; D possibly corresponds to TRBD2 (6 bases). This CDR3 has 15 residues. Trimming took off 5 bases at V and 2 bases at J, with 13 bases between the two ends. Germline-derived CDR1 and CDR2 are SSHAT and FNYEAQ (reference sequence). The CDR3 coding sequence is TGTGCCAGCAGCCCCGAGACGGGAGCCTACAATGAGCAGTTCTTC. Translated: CASSPETGAYNEQFF.

The chain is built from TRBV12-3 or TRBV12-4 and TRBJ2-7, with D maybe TRBD1 (6 bases). Trimming shortened V by 8 bases and J by 0 bases, and 8 bases separated the two germline ends. The CDR3 spans 12 residues. CDR3 bases: TGTGCCAGCGGACAGAGCTCCTACGAGCAGTACTTC. Its translation is CASGQSSYEQYF.

CDR3 in amino acids: CASSAHTGLGNTIYF. The CDR3, as DNA: TGTGCCAGCAGTGCCCACACAGGGCTTGGAAACACCATATATTTT. The chain has TRBV6-2 or TRBV6-3 and TRBJ1-3, with D possibly matching TRBD1 (6 bases). Germline CDR1 and CDR2: MNHEY and SVGEGT. This CDR3 is built from 15 residues. Trimming took 5 bases from V and 3 from J, leaving 14 bases between them.

This chain uses TRBV23-1 with TRBJ2-1; weak D call: TRBD1 (5 bases). TRBV23-1 qualifies as an ORF whose function is uncertain. This CDR3 contains 13 residues. Here the CDR3 reads CAGSGISYNEQFF. The CDR3 region has the DNA TGCGCAGGCTCAGGGATCTCCTACAATGAGCAGTTCTTC.

This clone was observed once. This chain joins TRBV3-1 (or the pseudogene TRBV3-2) and TRBJ2-3; TRBD2 agrees at 7 bases. This CDR3 has 19 residues. In germline, CDR1 is LGHDT, CDR2 YNNKEL (reference sequence). J lost 4 bases, V lost 4 bases, and 20 bases had no gene match. The chain's CDR3 is CASSPHRGGGSGMADTQYF. As DNA, the CDR3 is TGTGCCAGCAGCCCCCACCGGGGCGGGGGATCCGGGATGGCAGATACGCAGTATTTT.